This passage covers 21 T cell receptor beta chains from one sample sequenced in a study of beta chain features in type 1 diabetes. Study-level points and caveats: Shorter TCRB CDR3s, moderately but significantly so, were found in Type 1 diabetes patients in all four CD4+ subsets.

Their recognized antigens are unknown. Expressed TCRB transcripts were sequenced because the entire RNA isolate underwent reverse transcription. Some clones are missing from TCRdb's copy, which holds only in-frame ones; the method was immunoSEQ multiplex PCR. The sample contains 300,000 or so clones, 7% to 10% of which appear only once. Sequencing was carried out using central memory CD4+ T cells from blood. These receptor sequences come from a man in his thirties or forties with type 1 diabetes.

This clone has a handful of counts. Distinct nucleotide sequences in the sample also encode this CDR3. This chain joins TRBV18 and TRBJ1-3, with a weak D call TRBD1 (5 bases). The CDR3 totals 16 residues. Germline V gene data show CDR1 as KGHSH and CDR2 as LQKENI. The V end lost 2 bases, the J end lost 0 bases, and 11 bases lay between the germline ends. The DNA of the CDR3 is TGTGCCAGCTCACCATGGGACTCCAGCTCTGGAAACACCATATATTTT. Translation: CASSPWDSSSGNTIYF.

CDR3 nucleotide sequence: TGTGCCAGCAGTGAGAGGCCAGGGGGCTACTCTGGGGCCAACGTCCTGACTTTC. This translates into CASSERPGGYSGANVLTF. The chain has TRBV6-1 and TRBJ2-6; 8 bases line up with TRBD1. The CDR3 has 18 amino acids. V trimming: 3 bases; J trimming: 0 bases; junction bases outside the gene matches: 7. Germline lookup yields CDR1 MNHNS and CDR2 SASEGT.

This chain joins TRBV7-9 and TRBJ2-7; 9 nucleotides match TRBD1. The V and J ends lost 3 bases and 7 bases, in that order; junction bases with no gene match: 7. The CDR3 runs 14 residues. CDR1 SEHNR and CDR2 FQNEAQ come from the germline V gene (reference sequence). As DNA, the CDR3 is TGTGCCAGCAGCTTCAACAGGGGGCTGGGAGAGCAGTACTTC. This gives the protein CASSFNRGLGEQYF.

This chain links TRBV9 with TRBJ2-7; 11 nucleotides align to TRBD1. The CDR3 contains 14 residues. Germline V CDR1 and CDR2: SGDLS, YYNGEE. The J segment lost 6 bases and the V segment lost 3 bases, leaving 5 bases of the junction unmatched. CDR3 sequence reads: CASSADRGLVEQYF. For the CDR3, the DNA is TGTGCCAGCAGCGCGGACAGGGGGCTTGTCGAGCAGTACTTC.

This clone has only a few counts. The chain combines TRBV5-6 with TRBJ1-2, with no clear D. This CDR3 comprises 14 residues. The V and J ends lost 5 bases and 4 bases respectively, with 15 bases between them. Germline CDR1 is SGHDT and CDR2 is YYEEEE. This chain's CDR3 is CASSSPGIRYGYTF. The CDR3 nucleotides are TGTGCCAGCAGTTCCCCCGGGATCCGCTATGGCTACACCTTC.

This clone was detected only a few times. This CDR3 reads CASSLGRGEQYF. Here the CDR3 DNA reads TGTGCCAGCAGCTTAGGCCGGGGCGAGCAGTACTTC. The chain couples TRBV7-2 to TRBJ2-7; weak D call: TRBD2 (5 bases). With 1 base removed from V and 6 bases from J, the gap between germline ends came to 7 bases. The CDR3 is 12 amino acids. Germline assignment: CDR1 SGHTA and CDR2 FQGNSA.

This clone was picked up many times. J is TRBJ2-1 and V is TRBV7-2; D perhaps matches TRBD2 (5 bases). Trimming removed 5 bases at V and 7 bases at J, with 21 bases between. CDR1 and CDR2 from the germline V gene are SGHTA and FQGNSA. The CDR3 consists of 16 residues. The CDR3: CASSPRNAGEANEQFF. CDR3 nucleotides: TGTGCCAGCAGCCCCCGTAATGCCGGGGAAGCAAATGAGCAGTTCTTC.

At least ten counts were recorded for this clone. The chain links TRBV5-4 to TRBJ2-5; 9 nucleotides agree with TRBD2. Germline CDR1 and CDR2: SGHNT and YYREEE (reference sequence). CDR3 length: 17 residues. J was trimmed by 3 bases and V by 7 bases; bases with no gene match: 16. CDR3 region: CASGLVGASSGKETQYF. The CDR3 region has the DNA TGTGCCAGCGGGCTCGTAGGGGCGTCTAGCGGGAAAGAGACCCAGTACTTC.

This clone has a handful of counts. This chain links TRBV5-1 with TRBJ2-3; 10 nucleotides line up with TRBD2. V was clipped by 4 bases and J by 3 bases; unmatched bases: 5. Germline CDR1 reads SGHRS; CDR2 reads YFSETQ. The CDR3 is 15 residues long. As DNA, the CDR3 is TGCGCCAGCAGCATTAGCGGGGGGCTAACAGATACGCAGTATTTT. It specifies CASSISGGLTDTQYF.

The J gene is TRBJ1-2, the V gene TRBV27; D remains unclear. The CDR3 runs 13 residues. The ends were cut back, 5 bases at V and 2 bases at J, with 9 bases in the middle. The germline V gene encodes CDR1 MNHEY and CDR2 SMNVEV (reference sequence). This CDR3 is CASSAVGNYGYTF. Written as DNA, the CDR3 is TGTGCCAGCAGTGCCGTGGGAAACTATGGCTACACCTTC.

The V and J genes are TRBV5-1 and TRBJ1-4, with a weak D call TRBD1 (5 bases). This CDR3 comprises 14 residues. Germline V gives CDR1 SGHRS, CDR2 YFSETQ. V was clipped by 4 bases and J by 4 bases, with 11 bases between them. The CDR3 DNA sequence: TGCGCCAGCAGCGGGGGACTTAATAATGAAAAACTGTTTTTT. Protein sequence: CASSGGLNNEKLFF. Complete variable domain (other parts from reference TRBV5-1 and TRBJ1-4): KAGVTQTPRYLIKTRGQQVTLSCSPISGHRSVSWYQQTPGQGLQFLFEYFSETQRNKGNFPGRFSGRQFSNSRSEMNVSTLELGDSALYLCASSGGLNNEKLFFGSGTQLSVL.

The sample holds a few counts of this clone. This chain links TRBV4-1 with TRBJ1-3, with D uncertain. The CDR3 runs 18 residues. Germline lookup yields CDR1 MGHRA and CDR2 YSYEKL. Trimming stripped 0 bases from V and 0 bases from J, with 15 bases between. DNA of the CDR3: TGCGCCAGCAGCCAAGACGACGTGTCTTATTTCTCTGGAAACACCATATATTTT. It specifies CASSQDDVSYFSGNTIYF.

About this clone: Being one base from a much bigger clone, this may be a read error. The same CDR3 is also encoded by other DNA sequences in this sample. The J gene is TRBJ2-7, the V gene TRBV7-2; the D is unclear. With 5 bases removed from V and 5 bases from J, the gap between germline ends came to 10 bases. The CDR3 is made up of 12 amino acids. Germline V gene data show CDR1 as SGHTA and CDR2 as FQGNSA. The CDR3 region has the DNA TGTGCCAGCAGCGGGCGCGGACACGAGCAGTACTTC. Translated, it gives CASSGRGHEQYF.

V is TRBV4-3 and J is TRBJ2-3, with D tentatively TRBD2 (6 bases). V was shortened by 4 bases and J by 2 bases, with 13 bases between the two germline ends. Germline V lookup: CDR1 LGHNA, CDR2 YSLEER. The CDR3 contains 15 residues. This CDR3 is CASSLGGLNTDTQYF. The CDR3 coding sequence is TGCGCCAGCAGCCTCGGGGGACTTAACACAGATACGCAGTATTTT.

This clone was found a few times. The V call is TRBV5-6, the J call TRBJ2-5; 8 nucleotides line up with TRBD1. This CDR3 has 15 amino acids. V was pared by 0 bases and J by 3 bases, with 4 bases of the junction left unmatched. The germline V gene encodes CDR1 SGHDT and CDR2 YYEEEE. CDR3 protein: CASSLGTGLEETQYF. CDR3 nucleotides: TGTGCCAGCAGCTTGGGGACAGGGCTCGAAGAGACCCAGTACTTC.

This clone has only a few counts. This same CDR3 is encoded by further DNA sequences in the sample. The rearrangement joins TRBV7-2 to TRBJ2-7; 8 positions match TRBD2. The germline CDR1 and CDR2 sequences are SGHTA and FQGNSA. The trim removed 8 bases at V and 2 bases at J, leaving 11 bases unmatched. CDR3 length: 15 residues. DNA for the CDR3: TGTGCCAGCTCCCCAGGCGGGGGGACAACCTACGAGCAGTACTTC. It translates to CASSPGGGTTYEQYF.

This clone appeared many times. The rearrangement links TRBV5-1 to TRBJ2-3; 7 bases match TRBD2. CDR1 SGHRS and CDR2 YFSETQ come from the germline V gene. J gave up 8 bases and V 9 bases, and 6 bases lay outside the gene matches. CDR3 length equals 11 residues. The CDR3, as DNA: TGCGCCACCAGGGAGGGCACTACGCAGTATTTT. Translated, it gives CATREGTTQYF.

This clone has only a few counts. CDR3: CASSQDLSQGRPNYGYTF. The DNA of the CDR3 is TGCGCCAGCAGCCAAGATCTGTCGCAGGGGAGGCCTAACTATGGCTACACCTTC. The chain carries TRBV4-3 and TRBJ1-2, with a possible D match to TRBD1 (6 bases). V lost 0 bases and J 0 bases, leaving 17 bases between the germline ends. The CDR3 is made up of 18 amino acids. Germline assignment: CDR1 LGHNA and CDR2 YSLEER.

This clone was seen a few times. V usage is TRBV4-3 and J usage is TRBJ1-2; perhaps TRBD1 as D (5 bases). CDR3 length: 14 residues. V gave up 1 base and J gave up 4 bases, with 10 bases separating them. The germline V gene has CDR1 LGHNA and CDR2 YSLEER. The CDR3: CASSQVSGSYGYTF. The CDR3 nucleotides read TGCGCCAGCAGCCAAGTTTCAGGGTCCTATGGCTACACCTTC.

To note about this clone: At one boundary the junction diverges from the germline segment, which might be a read error. The chain uses TRBV7-7 and TRBJ2-5, with a weak D call TRBD2 (8 bases). The germline gives CDR1 SSHAT, CDR2 FNYEAQ (reference sequence). The CDR3 covers 16 residues. The CDR3 spells CASSLAGTVTGETQYF. CDR3 nucleotide sequence: TGTGCTAGCAGCTTAGCGGGGACAGTGACGGGAGAGACCCAGTACTTC.

The V gene is TRBV5-1, the J gene TRBJ1-5; TRBD1 is a possible D gene (5 bases). V dropped 2 bases and J dropped 2 bases, with 11 bases sitting between them. CDR1 and CDR2 from the germline V gene are SGHRS and YFSETQ. The CDR3 length is 15 residues. The CDR3 DNA is TGCGCCAGCAGCTTATCAGGGTCGGGCAATCAGCCCCAGCATTTT. Translated, it gives CASSLSGSGNQPQHF.